The 15 T cell receptor beta chains listed next were all sequenced from one sample in a study of T cells in Graves' hyperthyroidism and ophthalmopathy. It was RNA transcripts that yielded the amplified TCR beta CDR3 regions. The HTBI primer set was used in a first-round RT-PCR of the TCR CDR3. MiXCR was run by TCRdb on the multiplex PCR reads, yielding one entry per CDR3 protein. The table has roughly 380,000 distinct CDR3 sequences, about 13% seen once. Sequencing was done on a sample of blood. The source of these receptors is a woman younger than 30 with Graves' hyperthyroidism.

At least ten counts were recorded for this clonotype. The chain employs TRBV6-1 and TRBJ2-7; D gene unclear. The CDR3 runs to 14 residues. V lost 3 bases and J 3 bases, leaving 12 bases between the germline ends. Germline-derived CDR1 and CDR2 are MNHNS and SASEGT. The CDR3 sequence: CASSEGPNSYEQYF. The DNA of the CDR3 is TGTGCCAGCAGTGAGGGCCCTAATAGCTACGAGCAGTACTTC.

In this sample, this clonotype turned up a few times. This rearrangement joins TRBV7-3 to TRBJ2-5; either TRBD1 or TRBD2 may fit D (5 bases each). The CDR3 sequence is 16 residues long. With 0 bases removed from V and 5 bases from J, the gap between germline ends came to 16 bases. The germline gives CDR1 SGHTA, CDR2 FQGTGA. The CDR3 bases are TGTGCCAGCAGCTTAACGGGGGTAACTAGTGGGGAGACCCAGTACTTC. Translated, it gives CASSLTGVTSGETQYF.

This clonotype appeared many times. The V gene is TRBV5-4, the J gene TRBJ2-3; D might be TRBD1 or TRBD2, each matching 5 bases. Trimming shortened V by 4 bases and J by 2 bases, and 14 bases separated the two germline ends. CDR3 length: 15 amino acids. CDR1 is SGHNT and CDR2 is YYREEE in the germline V gene (reference sequence). The CDR3 bases are TGTGCCAGCAGCAATCCGGGACGGACCACAGATACGCAGTATTTT. Its protein is CASSNPGRTTDTQYF.

Many counts were recorded for this clonotype. V and J are TRBV7-2 and TRBJ2-7, with 8 bases matching TRBD1. The CDR3 spans 17 residues. In germline, CDR1 is SGHTA, CDR2 FQGNSA. V lost 1 base and J lost 4; bases outside the gene matches: 12. The CDR3 DNA sequence: TGTGCCAGCAGCTTAGGTATCCGGGGACAGGTTGTATACGAGCAGTACTTC. Its protein product is CASSLGIRGQVVYEQYF. The complete variable domain, with remaining parts taken from reference TRBV7-2 and TRBJ2-7, reads GAGVSQSPSNKVTEKGKDVELRCDPISGHTALYWYRQSLGQGLEFLIYFQGNSAPDKSGLPSDRFSAERTGGSVSTLTIQRTQQEDSAVYLCASSLGIRGQVVYEQYFGPGTRLTVT.

This clonotype has at least ten counts. The rearrangement joins TRBV20-1 to TRBJ2-5, with 10 bases fitting TRBD2. Germline lookup yields CDR1 DFQATT and CDR2 SNEGSKA (reference sequence). Trimming at V came to 1 base and at J to 4 bases, leaving 6 bases not matched to a gene. This CDR3 is built from 15 residues. The CDR3 nucleotides read TGCAGTGCTAGAGTGGGTAGCGGGAGGTCAGAGACCCAGTACTTC. It encodes CSARVGSGRSETQYF.

The chain carries TRBV28 and TRBJ1-5; 10 nucleotides agree with TRBD1. Germline values: CDR1 MDHEN, CDR2 SYDVKM. This CDR3 has 15 residues. J lost 9 bases, V lost 5 bases, and 10 bases had no gene match. CDR3 loop: CASSILGQGYRPQHF. The CDR3 coding sequence is TGTGCCAGCAGTATATTGGGACAGGGGTATCGGCCCCAGCATTTT.

There are a few counts of this clonotype. The V gene is TRBV5-1, the J gene TRBJ1-4, with D uncertain. The germline V gene encodes CDR1 SGHRS and CDR2 YFSETQ. The CDR3 is 13 amino acids. The V and J ends lost 0 bases and 8 bases respectively, with 8 bases between them. CDR3 in amino acids: CASSLGQNEKLFF. CDR3 DNA: TGCGCCAGCAGCTTGGGCCAGAACGAAAAACTGTTTTTT.

This clonotype was detected ten times or more. This rearrangement joins TRBV30 to TRBJ2-3; 7 bases fit TRBD2. Germline CDR1 reads GTSNPN; CDR2 reads SVGIG (reference sequence). The junction had 2 bases not matched to a gene; V was cut back by 1 base and J by 1 base. The CDR3 spans 14 residues. CDR3 sequence: CAWSALAGTDTQYF. The CDR3 DNA is TGTGCCTGGAGTGCCCTAGCGGGCACAGATACGCAGTATTTT.

This clonotype was picked up a small number of times. The chain links TRBV5-1 to TRBJ2-1, with TRBD1 as a possible D gene (6 bases). V was pared by 4 bases and J by 4 bases, with 15 bases between. The CDR3 contains 15 residues. Germline V gene data show CDR1 as SGHRS and CDR2 as YFSETQ. The chain's CDR3 is CASSPGTTPYNEQFF. The DNA of the CDR3 is TGCGCCAGCAGCCCCGGGACAACACCATACAATGAGCAGTTCTTC.

Many counts were recorded for this clonotype. The chain is built from TRBV15 and TRBJ2-5; 11 bases are shared with TRBD1. Germline trimming cut 0 bases from V and 4 bases from J; bases unmatched to any gene: 4. The germline gives CDR1 LNHNV, CDR2 YYDKDF (reference sequence). CDR3 length: 16 amino acids. The CDR3 sequence: CATSRDWTGGLETQYF. In DNA, the CDR3 is TGTGCCACCAGCAGAGATTGGACAGGGGGCTTAGAGACCCAGTACTTC. The full variable domain, rest sourced from reference TRBV15 and TRBJ2-5, is DAMVIQNPRYQVTQFGKPVTLSCSQTLNHNVMYWYQQKSSQAPKLLFHYYDKDFNNEADTPDNFQSRRPNTSFCFLDIRSPGLGDTAMYLCATSRDWTGGLETQYFGPGTRLLVL.

This clonotype was counted many times. The chain is built from TRBV6-1 and TRBJ1-1; TRBD1 aligns across 11 bases. CDR1 MNHNS and CDR2 SASEGT come from the germline V gene. J was trimmed by 4 bases and V by 3 bases; bases with no gene match: 4. This CDR3 has 15 residues. The CDR3 is CASSDAGTGGTEAFF. CDR3 nucleotide sequence: TGTGCCAGCAGTGACGCCGGGACAGGGGGCACTGAAGCTTTCTTT.

This clonotype was found many times. This rearrangement joins TRBV28 to TRBJ1-2; no definite D call. The CDR3 runs to 14 residues. Per the germline V gene, CDR1 is MDHEN and CDR2 is SYDVKM. With 4 bases removed from V and 0 bases from J, the gap between germline ends came to 9 bases. CDR3 in DNA: TGTGCCAGCAGTTCTACACAAACTAACTATGGCTACACCTTC. Amino acids: CASSSTQTNYGYTF.

This clonotype was detected ten times or more. The chain is built from TRBV9 and TRBJ2-1; 7 bases align to TRBD2. This CDR3 spans 17 amino acids. Losses at the gene ends were 0 bases for V and 7 bases for J; bases not matched to a gene: 13. From germline, CDR1 is SGDLS and CDR2 YYNGEE. This CDR3 reads CASSVDPSSGVMNEQFF. Written as DNA, the CDR3 is TGTGCCAGCAGCGTAGATCCCTCCAGCGGGGTAATGAATGAGCAGTTCTTC.

This sequence joins TRBV12-3 or TRBV12-4 and TRBJ2-4; tentatively, D is TRBD1 (5 bases). This CDR3 has 13 residues. The germline V and J ends were trimmed by 5 bases and 9 bases, with 14 bases remaining between them. CDR3 residues: CASSTGPASIQYF. CDR3 coding DNA: TGTGCCAGCAGTACAGGACCAGCCAGCATTCAGTACTTC.

The chain carries TRBV27 and TRBJ2-3; no clear D. Looked up from germline, CDR1 is MNHEY and CDR2 is SMNVEV (reference sequence). The CDR3 is made up of 14 amino acids. The V gene lost 2 bases and the J gene lost 2 bases, with 8 bases spanning the gap. CDR3 residues: CASSLSFSTDTQYF. CDR3 coding DNA: TGTGCCAGCAGTTTAAGCTTTTCCACAGATACGCAGTATTTT.